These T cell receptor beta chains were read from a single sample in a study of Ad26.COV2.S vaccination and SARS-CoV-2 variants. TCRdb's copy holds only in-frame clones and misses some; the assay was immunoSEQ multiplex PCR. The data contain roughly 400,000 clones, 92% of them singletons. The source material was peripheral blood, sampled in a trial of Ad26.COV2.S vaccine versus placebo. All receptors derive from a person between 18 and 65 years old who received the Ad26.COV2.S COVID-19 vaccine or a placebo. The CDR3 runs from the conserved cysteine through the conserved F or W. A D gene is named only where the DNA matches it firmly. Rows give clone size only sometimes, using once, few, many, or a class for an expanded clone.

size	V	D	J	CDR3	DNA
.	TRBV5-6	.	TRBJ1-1	CASSFVGANTEAFF	TGTGCCAGCAGCTTCGTTGGGGCGAACACTGAAGCTTTCTTT
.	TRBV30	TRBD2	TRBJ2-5	CAWSLAGPAGAQYF	TGTGCCTGGAGCTTAGCGGGGCCGGCTGGGGCCCAGTACTTC
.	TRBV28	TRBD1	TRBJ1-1	CASSRGQGFYTEAFF	TGTGCCAGCAGCCGAGGACAGGGTTTCTACACTGAAGCTTTCTTT
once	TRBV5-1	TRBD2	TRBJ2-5	CASSLGAVASGETQYF	TGCGCCAGCAGCTTGGGGGCCGTGGCTAGCGGAGAGACCCAGTACTTC
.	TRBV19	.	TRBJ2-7	CASSISGGSEQYF	TGTGCCAGTAGTATTTCAGGGGGGAGCGAGCAGTACTTC
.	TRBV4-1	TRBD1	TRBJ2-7	CASGQPGQVYEQYF	TGCGCCAGCGGACAACCGGGACAGGTTTACGAGCAGTACTTC
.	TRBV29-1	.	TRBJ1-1	CSVMDSEYTEAFF	TGCAGCGTCATGGACAGTGAATACACTGAAGCTTTCTTT
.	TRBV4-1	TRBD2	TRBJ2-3	CASSQDGAGGDYTDTQYF	TGCGCCAGCAGCCAAGATGGTGCTGGGGGGGACTACACAGATACGCAGTATTTT
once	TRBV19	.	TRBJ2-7	CASSVAGLSSSYEQYF	TGTGCCAGTAGTGTCGCGGGACTCTCGAGCTCCTACGAGCAGTACTTC
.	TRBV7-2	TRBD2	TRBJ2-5	CASSPRSITGGRETQYF	TGTGCCAGCAGCCCACGTTCTATAACGGGGGGGCGGGAGACCCAGTACTTC
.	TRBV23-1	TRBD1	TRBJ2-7	CASIPDRDPYEQYF	TGCGCCAGCATCCCGGACAGGGACCCCTACGAGCAGTACTTC
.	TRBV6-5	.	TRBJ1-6	CASRLTNSPLHF	TGTGCCAGCAGACTCACAAACTCACCCCTCCACTTT
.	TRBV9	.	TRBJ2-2	CASSVVPTGVTGELFF	TGTGCCAGCAGCGTAGTACCGACGGGGGTAACCGGGGAGCTGTTTTTT
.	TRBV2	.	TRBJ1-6	CASSEGLDNYNSPLHF	TGTGCCAGCAGTGAAGGCCTAGATAACTATAATTCACCCCTCCACTTT
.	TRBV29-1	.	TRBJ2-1	CSVVDNEQFF	TGCAGCGTTGTTGACAATGAGCAGTTCTTC
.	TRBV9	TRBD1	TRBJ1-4	CASSFRDRDEKLFF	TGTGCCAGCAGCTTCCGGGACAGGGACGAAAAACTGTTTTTT
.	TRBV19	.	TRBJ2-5	CASSRSRDETQYF	TGTGCCAGTAGTAGATCCAGGGATGAGACCCAGTACTTC
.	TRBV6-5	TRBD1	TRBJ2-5	CASSYSLGQGGETQYF	TGTGCCAGCAGTTACTCCCTGGGACAGGGAGGAGAGACCCAGTACTTC
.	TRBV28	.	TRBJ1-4	CASSLYKGPDEKLFF	TGTGCCAGCAGTTTATACAAGGGCCCGGATGAAAAACTGTTTTTT
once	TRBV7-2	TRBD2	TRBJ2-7	CASSLALLAGAGEQYF	TGTGCCAGCAGCTTAGCGCTCCTAGCGGGGGCAGGGGAGCAGTACTTC
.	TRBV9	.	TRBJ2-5	CASSVAGASETQYF	TGTGCCAGCAGCGTAGCCGGGGCCTCAGAGACCCAGTACTTC
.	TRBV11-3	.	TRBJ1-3	CASSLDSGNTIYF	TGTGCCAGCAGCTTAGATTCTGGAAACACCATATATTTT
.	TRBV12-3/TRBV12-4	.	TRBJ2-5	CASSFLGVETQYF	TGTGCCAGCAGTTTTCTGGGGGTCGAGACCCAGTACTTC
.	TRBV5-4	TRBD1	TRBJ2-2	CASSTDRSGELFF	TGTGCCAGCAGCACGGACAGGAGCGGGGAGCTGTTTTTT
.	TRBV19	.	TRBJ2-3	CASSIPSAGTSDTQYF	TGTGCCAGTAGTATCCCCTCGGCGGGGACCTCAGATACGCAGTATTTT
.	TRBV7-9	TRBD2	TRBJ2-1	CASSQSGGANEQFF	TGTGCCAGCAGCCAAAGCGGGGGGGCAAATGAGCAGTTCTTC
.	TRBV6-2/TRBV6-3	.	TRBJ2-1	CASSRGIYNEQFF	TGTGCCAGCAGTAGGGGGATTTACAATGAGCAGTTCTTC
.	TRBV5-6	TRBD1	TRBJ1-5	CASSRTGTGTFYSNQPQHF	TGTGCCAGCAGCCGTACCGGGACAGGGACGTTCTATAGCAATCAGCCCCAGCATTTT
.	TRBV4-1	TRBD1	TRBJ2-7	CASSQAGQLDEQYF	TGCGCCAGCAGCCAAGCGGGACAGTTAGACGAGCAGTACTTC
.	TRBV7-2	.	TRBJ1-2	CASSLRGENPNYGYTF	TGTGCCAGCAGCCTCCGGGGCGAAAACCCTAACTATGGCTACACCTTC
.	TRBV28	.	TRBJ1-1	CASISPNTEAFF	TGTGCCAGCATAAGTCCGAACACTGAAGCTTTCTTT